These 3 T cell receptor beta chains were sequenced from one sample in a study of monozygotic twins with inflammatory bowel disease. Using the 5' RACE reads, TCRdb records one entry per CDR3 protein without DNA. Its clone listing holds roughly 160,000 distinct CDR3 sequences. Sequencing was done on a sample of blood. The receptor source for this set is a human donor with ulcerative colitis or Crohn's disease, or a healthy co-twin of an affected twin (not recorded which).

This chain connects TRBV20-1 to TRBJ2-7; TCRdb's D call, TRBD1, is unchecked because there is no DNA. The germline gives CDR1 DFQATT, CDR2 SNEGSKA (reference sequence). This CDR3 has 12 amino acids. The CDR3 here is CSAETGSYEQYF.

The chain combines TRBV6-1 with TRBJ2-1. Germline V gene sequence: CDR1 MNHNS, CDR2 SASEGT. The CDR3 totals 14 residues. The CDR3 loop reads CASSAIYGVNEQFF.

The chain joins TRBV5-4 to TRBJ2-5; TCRdb names TRBD1, which stays unverified in the absence of DNA. This CDR3 region has 13 residues. Germline values: CDR1 SGHNT, CDR2 YYREEE (reference sequence). CDR3 sequence: CASSFQGGETQYF.